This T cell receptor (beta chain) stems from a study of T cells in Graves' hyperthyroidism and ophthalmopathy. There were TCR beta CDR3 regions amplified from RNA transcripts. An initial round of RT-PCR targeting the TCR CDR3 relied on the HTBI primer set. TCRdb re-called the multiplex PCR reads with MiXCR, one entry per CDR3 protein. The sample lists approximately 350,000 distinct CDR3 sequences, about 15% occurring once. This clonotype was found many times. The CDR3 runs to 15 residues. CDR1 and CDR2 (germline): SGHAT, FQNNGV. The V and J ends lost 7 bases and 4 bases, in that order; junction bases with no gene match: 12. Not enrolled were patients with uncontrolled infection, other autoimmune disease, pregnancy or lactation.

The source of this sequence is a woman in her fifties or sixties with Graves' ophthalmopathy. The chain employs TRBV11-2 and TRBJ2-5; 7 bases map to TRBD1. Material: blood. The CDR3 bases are TGTGCCAGCAATCCCGGGACAGTCAACCGAGAGACCCAGTACTTC. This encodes CASNPGTVNRETQYF. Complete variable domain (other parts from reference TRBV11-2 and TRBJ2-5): EAGVAQSPRYKIIEKRQSVAFWCNPISGHATLYWYQQILGQGPKLLIQFQNNGVVDDSQLPKDRFSAERLKGVDSTLKIQPAKLEDSAVYLCASNPGTVNRETQYFGPGTRLLVL.